This is a list of T cell receptor beta chains from one sample in a study of blood T cells in healthy people across ages. TCRdb fed the 5' RACE reads into MiXCR, producing one record per CDR3 protein. The sample lists about 640,000 distinct CDR3 sequences, 45% to 65% occurring once. The sample consisted of blood. The receptors originated from a man aged 55-75 years in good health. Each CDR3 is given with its conserved first and last residue. A D gene is named only where the DNA matches it firmly. Clone size appears in some rows only: once, few, many, or a class for an expanded clone.

V	size	J	D	DNA	CDR3
TRBV3-1	NA	TRBJ1-2	NA	TGTGCCAGCAGCCCAGGGGATTGGATTAACTATGGCTACACCTTC	CASSPGDWINYGYTF
TRBV4-1	NA	TRBJ1-4	NA	TGCGCCAGCAGCCCCCGTGCAGTAGTTGATGAAAAACTGTTTTTT	CASSPRAVVDEKLFF
TRBV4-2	NA	TRBJ1-2	TRBD1	TGTGCCAGCAGCGGAGTAGGGGGCGCCGAGTATGGCTACACCTTC	CASSGVGGAEYGYTF
TRBV20-1	NA	TRBJ2-5	NA	TGCAGTGCTAGAGATAGGCGGGGGCTCCAAGAGACCCAGTACTTC	CSARDRRGLQETQYF
TRBV5-6	NA	TRBJ1-4	NA	TGTGCCGGCAGCGGAACCTCGCGGGAGGGTGAAAAACTGTTTTTT	CAGSGTSREGEKLFF
TRBV10-3	NA	TRBJ2-3	NA	TGTGCCATCAGTGAGTCAGTTGGGGCAGATACGCAGTATTTT	CAISESVGADTQYF
TRBV28	NA	TRBJ2-5	NA	TGTGCCAGCAGTTCTTATGGGGGGGCGGCGGAGACCCAGTACTTC	CASSSYGGAAETQYF
TRBV20-1	NA	TRBJ1-5	TRBD1	TGCAGTGCTAGAGATGCCCGACGGACAGGAGATCAGCCCCAGCATTTT	CSARDARRTGDQPQHF
TRBV5-1	NA	TRBJ1-1	NA	TGCGCCAGCAGCTCAGTAATGAACACTGAAGCTTTCTTT	CASSSVMNTEAFF
TRBV5-1	NA	TRBJ1-1	NA	TGCGCCAGCAGCTTGGAGCCGTGGTCGGGCACTGAAGCTTTCTTT	CASSLEPWSGTEAFF
TRBV12-3/TRBV12-4	few	TRBJ1-1	TRBD1	TGTGCCAGCAGACTGACAGGGCCGAACACTGAAGCTTTCTTT	CASRLTGPNTEAFF
TRBV7-2	NA	TRBJ2-5	NA	TGTGCCAGCAGCTTAGCGGGGGCTGTCGAGACCCAGTACTTC	CASSLAGAVETQYF
TRBV29-1	NA	TRBJ1-1	TRBD1	TGCAGCGTCGAACAGGGGTTGAACACTGAAGCTTTCTTT	CSVEQGLNTEAFF
TRBV3-1	NA	TRBJ2-5	TRBD1	TGTGCCAGCAGCCAAGATCGGGCAGGGGGCAGGACCCAGTACTTC	CASSQDRAGGRTQYF
TRBV20-1	NA	TRBJ2-5	NA	TGCAGTGCGACCGCCAGGGACCAAGAGACCCAGTACTTC	CSATARDQETQYF
TRBV6-5	once	TRBJ1-2	TRBD1	TGTGCCAGCAGTTACACTAAGGACAGGGCTGGCTACACCTTC	CASSYTKDRAGYTF
TRBV10-3	NA	TRBJ2-1	TRBD2	TGTGCCATCAGTGAGTCAGCGGGGGGGCTTGGTGAGCAGTTCTTC	CAISESAGGLGEQFF
TRBV6-6	few	TRBJ1-1	NA	TGTGCCAGCGCCGGGGCCCTGGCGGGCACTGAAGCTTTCTTT	CASAGALAGTEAFF
TRBV12-3/TRBV12-4	NA	TRBJ2-7	NA	TGTGCCAGCAGCCTTGAGATTTCCTCCTACGAGCAGTACTTC	CASSLEISSYEQYF
TRBV7-9	NA	TRBJ2-7	NA	TGTGCCAGCAGCCGCACAGGTATCTACGAGCAGTACTTC	CASSRTGIYEQYF
TRBV14	few	TRBJ2-3	NA	TGTGCCAGCAGCCGCCCCGGGACTGTCCTTGATACGCAGTATTTT	CASSRPGTVLDTQYF
TRBV6-2/TRBV6-3	NA	TRBJ1-5	NA	TGTGCCAGCAAGGACCCTAATCAGCCCCAGCATTTT	CASKDPNQPQHF
TRBV6-6	NA	TRBJ1-5	NA	TGTGCCAGCAGTTACTCAGCCGATCAGCCCCAGCATTTT	CASSYSADQPQHF
TRBV7-9	few	TRBJ2-3	TRBD1	TGTGCCAGCAGCGTACAGGGGTCGCAGTATTTT	CASSVQGSQYF
TRBV20-1	NA	TRBJ2-3	NA	TGCAGTGCTAGATCCTCCAGGGGGGTTGCAGATACGCAGTATTTT	CSARSSRGVADTQYF
TRBV6-1	NA	TRBJ2-5	TRBD2	TGTGCCAGCAGTACACTAGCGACGAAAGAGACCCAGTACTTC	CASSTLATKETQYF
TRBV7-2	NA	TRBJ1-1	TRBD1	TGTGCCAGCAGGGACAGGGAAATGAACACTGAAGCTTTCTTT	CASRDREMNTEAFF
TRBV9	few	TRBJ2-7	TRBD1	TGTGCCAGCAGCGTGGGACAGGGAGGGAGGCCCCCCTACGAGCAGTACTTC	CASSVGQGGRPPYEQYF
TRBV10-2	NA	TRBJ2-7	NA	TGCGCCAGCAGTGAGTCATGGGCGGGCTCGGGCGAGCAGTACTTC	CASSESWAGSGEQYF
TRBV5-1	NA	TRBJ2-1	TRBD1	TGCGCCAGCAGCTTGTCGCCCCTCGGACAGGGCTACAATGAGCAGTTCTTC	CASSLSPLGQGYNEQFF
TRBV20-1	NA	TRBJ2-5	NA	TGCAGTGCTAGCACCCATGACGGGAGAATCCAAGAGACCCAGTACTTC	CSASTHDGRIQETQYF
TRBV3-1	few	TRBJ2-7	NA	TGTGCCAGCAGCCAAGGTTCCGGGGGCGGTGAGCAGTACTTC	CASSQGSGGGEQYF